This T cell receptor beta chain was identified during a study of T-cell memory formation after mild COVID-19. Whole-study findings and limits: Whether day 37 second-wave clones are SARS-CoV-2-specific was not confirmed. Contracting CD4+ clones lay largely in CM and EM, with CD8+ ones residing in EMRA. The pre-infection memory compartment contained some responding clones, suggesting cross-reactive memory joined.

The V end was cut by 1 base, the J end by 0 bases, with 13 bases between. CDR3 length: 16 residues. The germline V gene encodes CDR1 SGHDT and CDR2 YYEEEE. As regards this clonotype: No antigen is known for it.

Employing constant-segment primers, 5'RACE generated TCR alpha and TCR beta cDNA libraries bearing sample barcodes and UMIs. TCRdb passed the 5' RACE reads through MiXCR, listing each CDR3 protein once. The sample includes around 440,000 distinct CDR3 sequences, over 15% of them seen just once. Sequencing used PBMCs or a T cell subset sorted from them (not recorded which). The receptor was isolated from an adult woman who had mild COVID-19 (a few samples of this study predate the infection). Cell type and time point are not known. This chain links TRBV5-6 with TRBJ1-1; D unresolved. The DNA for the CDR3 is TGTGCCAGCAGCTTGCTGCATGGTTTGGTGAACACTGAAGCTTTCTTT. Its translation is CASSLLHGLVNTEAFF. Based on the CDR3 plus reference TRBV5-6 and TRBJ1-1, the full variable domain is DAGVTQSPTHLIKTRGQQVTLRCSPKSGHDTVSWYQQALGQGPQFIFQYYEEEERQRGNFPDRFSGHQFPNYSSELNVNALLLGDSALYLCASSLLHGLVNTEAFFGQGTRLTVV.